This record concerns one T cell receptor beta chain sequence. This sample is drawn from a study of blood T cell repertoires in COVID-19. The CDR3 is 13 residues long. V shed 5 bases and J 2 bases; nucleotides not matched to a gene: 2. The germline V gene has CDR1 SQVTM and CDR2 ANQGSEA. Libraries were prepared by immunoSEQ multiplex PCR; TCRdb keeps only in-frame clonotypes and omits some of them. The data show around 100,000 clones, about nine tenths seen once. This clonotype was obtained from a man aged 50-60 years with active COVID-19. This chain links TRBV29-1 with TRBJ1-3; TRBD1 matches at 8 bases. The sample taken for sequencing was peripheral blood. CDR3 amino acids: CSVLTGAGNTIYF. Written as DNA, the CDR3 is TGCAGCGTTCTGACAGGGGCTGGAAACACCATATATTTT. Filled out from reference TRBV29-1 and TRBJ1-3, the complete variable domain reads SAVISQKPSRDICQRGTSLTIQCQVDSQVTMMFWYRQQPGQSLTLIATANQGSEATYESGFVIDKFPISRPNLTFSTLTVSNMSPEDSSIYLCSVLTGAGNTIYFGEGSWLTVV.